These 5 T cell receptor beta chains share one sample of origin, sequenced in a study of regulatory T cells in long-lasting Graves disease. Time point given: persistent/refractory GD, antithyroid drugs over 5 years with positive TRAb. Scientists built the TCR library using RNA that was extracted from PBMCs. Researchers made TCR beta libraries by using iRepertoire HTBI primers and running Arm-PCR on CDR3 regions. TCRdb independently ran MiXCR on the multiplex PCR reads; one entry per CDR3 protein. Of 600,000 to 850,000 distinct CDR3 sequences in the sample, around 30% were seen once. The sequenced sample was peripheral blood mononuclear cells (PBMCs), obtained when the disease was refractory, from a patient treated with antithyroid drugs. The receptors were sampled from a female donor with Graves disease.

The V and J genes are TRBV14 and TRBJ1-2, with D maybe TRBD1 (5 bases). V was trimmed by 4 bases and J by 1 base, leaving 16 bases between them. The CDR3 sequence is 16 residues long. Germline values: CDR1 SGHDN, CDR2 FVKESK. CDR3 region: CASSPGPTQINYGYTF. The CDR3 DNA is TGTGCCAGCAGCCCGGGACCGACCCAGATTAACTATGGCTACACCTTC.

This clonotype was found a few times. This chain uses TRBV30 with TRBJ2-5; the D is unclear. Germline V CDR1 and CDR2: GTSNPN, SVGIG (reference sequence). The CDR3 totals 13 residues. V lost 0 bases to trimming and J lost 4 bases, with 9 bases between them. Here the CDR3 DNA reads TGTGCCTGGAGTGTATTTTCGGTAGAGACCCAGTACTTC. This codes for CAWSVFSVETQYF.

V is TRBV9 and J is TRBJ2-7; D is perhaps TRBD2 (6 bases). The germline gives CDR1 SGDLS, CDR2 YYNGEE. V lost 3 bases and J 0 bases, leaving 13 bases between the germline ends. This CDR3 region has 15 residues. DNA for the CDR3: TGTGCCAGCAGCGAGCGTAGCGGTAGCTCCTACGAGCAGTACTTC. This codes for CASSERSGSSYEQYF.

This clonotype was counted a few times. The gene calls are TRBV10-3 and TRBJ2-7; 8 bases map to TRBD2. The germline V gene encodes CDR1 ENHRY and CDR2 SYGVKD. The CDR3 is 15 amino acids. V lost 1 base and J lost 0; bases outside the gene matches: 2. The CDR3 here is CAISEYSGSSYEQYF. The CDR3 region has the DNA TGTGCCATCAGTGAGTACAGCGGGAGCTCCTACGAGCAGTACTTC.

The chain has TRBV19 and TRBJ1-2; TRBD1 might be the D (6 bases). The germline CDR1 and CDR2 sequences are LNHDA and SQIVND (reference sequence). The CDR3 contains 14 residues. Trimming removed 9 bases from V and 6 bases from J, with 20 bases in between. The CDR3 sequence is CASRTQGQGHGYTF. CDR3 nucleotide sequence: TGTGCCAGCAGAACCCAGGGGCAGGGGCATGGCTACACCTTC.